The T cell receptor beta chain described here comes from a study of shared clonotypes between healthy human individuals. Remarks on this clone: Its antigen is not identified.

Study-level results: A limitation of the genetic and exposure-history diversity represented arose from few donors. An expected dependence of interdonor clonotype sharing on sequencing depth was noted.

Clones were sequenced by immunoSEQ multiplex PCR, and TCRdb holds only the in-frame ones, with some missing. The top ten hold around 0.097% of the sample, which has about 590,000 clones, nearly 97% seen once. CD8 cells regarded as naive lacked CD45RO, were positively chosen for CCR7, and omitted terminally differentiated effector memory CD45RA+ cells. Every one of the donors was a Caucasian adult that lived in Nashville, Tennessee. The source material was naive CD8+ T cells sorted from blood. This clonotype was sampled from a woman aged 25-40 years in good health.

The DNA of the CDR3 is TGTGCCAGCAGCCCCCCCGGGACAGGTATACTTACCCAGTACTTC. Translating it yields CASSPPGTGILTQYF. V gene TRBV7-9 combines with J gene TRBJ2-5; 8 bases map to TRBD1. Trimming cost V 5 bases and J 8 bases; bases outside gene matches: 13. CDR1 and CDR2 from the germline V gene are SEHNR and FQNEAQ (reference sequence). This CDR3 has 15 amino acids. The full variable domain, with the rest looked up from reference TRBV7-9 and TRBJ2-5, is DTGVSQNPRHKITKRGQNVTFRCDPISEHNRLYWYRQTLGQGPEFLTYFQNEAQLEKSRLLSDRFSAERPKGSFSTLEIQRTEQGDSAMYLCASSPPGTGILTQYFGPGTRLLVL.